A single sample gave rise to the 18 T cell receptor beta chains below, sequenced in a study of T cells after yellow fever vaccination. Each CDR3 protein gets one entry after TCRdb re-called the 5' RACE reads with MiXCR. This sample has a few hundred thousand distinct CDR3 sequences; roughly 11% occur once, and the top ten carry about 17%. The source material was PBMCs, sampled on the day of the first yellow fever vaccination. These receptors were taken from a man aged 18 to 30 who received the YFV17D yellow fever vaccine.

The V and J genes are TRBV5-1 and TRBJ2-2; 11 bases are shared with TRBD2. This CDR3 is 16 amino acids long. Trimming cost V 3 bases and J 5 bases; bases outside gene matches: 6. Germline V gene sequence: CDR1 SGHRS, CDR2 YFSETQ. Here the CDR3 reads CASSSLTSGGTGELFF. The CDR3 DNA follows: TGCGCCAGCAGCTCCCTTACTAGCGGGGGTACCGGGGAGCTGTTTTTT.

This clonotype appeared many times. This chain connects TRBV6-2 or TRBV6-3 to TRBJ2-3; D may be TRBD2 (6 bases). CDR3 length: 14 amino acids. The germline gives CDR1 MNHEY, CDR2 SVGEGT. V was cut by 10 bases and J by 4 bases, with 18 bases left in between. CDR3 region: CATQRDSSPDTQYF. CDR3 nucleotides: TGTGCCACTCAACGGGACTCCTCCCCAGATACGCAGTATTTT.

This chain joins TRBV4-3 and TRBJ1-2; TRBD1 aligns across 7 bases. With V trimmed by 6 bases and J by 7 bases, 14 bases remained unmatched. CDR3 size: 15 residues. Germline-derived CDR1 and CDR2 are LGHNA and YSLEER. This chain's CDR3 is CASRQRDSHLFGYTF. The CDR3, as DNA: TGCGCCAGCAGACAACGGGACAGCCACCTATTTGGCTACACCTTC.

In this sample, this clonotype turned up many times. The chain recombines TRBV12-3 or TRBV12-4 with TRBJ2-3; possibly TRBD2 for D (5 bases). The CDR3 has 11 residues. Trimming left V 7 bases short and J 6 bases short, with 8 bases between. CDR3 loop: CASNIADTQYF. DNA for the CDR3: TGTGCCAGCAACATAGCGGATACGCAGTATTTT.

This chain's CDR3 is CASSLSEFSYEQYF. The CDR3 coding sequence is TGTGCCAGCAGTTTATCGGAATTCTCCTACGAGCAGTACTTC. The chain combines TRBV27 with TRBJ2-7; D gene uncertain. This CDR3 comprises 14 residues. V was pared by 0 bases and J by 0 bases, with 6 bases between. In germline, CDR1 is MNHEY, CDR2 SMNVEV (reference sequence).

V gene TRBV7-2 combines with J gene TRBJ2-3; 11 nucleotides line up with TRBD2. This CDR3 has 17 amino acids. The V gene's germline CDR1 is SGHTA and CDR2 FQGNSA. V shed 4 bases, J shed 0 bases, and the junction held 6 bases outside the gene matches. In nucleotides, the CDR3 is TGTGCCAGCAGCTCCCGACTAGCGGGGTTCAGCACAGATACGCAGTATTTT. Translation gives CASSSRLAGFSTDTQYF.

This clonotype was seen only a few times. The rearrangement links TRBV9 to TRBJ2-3; D is undetermined. CDR3 length: 13 amino acids. Germline loops: CDR1 SGDLS, CDR2 YYNGEE. V was clipped by 3 bases and J by 4 bases, with 9 bases between them. The DNA of the CDR3 is TGTGCCAGCAGCGCTAGATTCGCAGATACGCAGTATTTT. Its protein is CASSARFADTQYF.

V and J are TRBV5-5 and TRBJ2-7; D may correspond to TRBD1 or TRBD2 (5 bases each). Germline V CDR1 and CDR2: SGHKS, YYEKEE (reference sequence). Trimming stripped 2 bases from V and 3 bases from J, with 12 bases between. The CDR3 has 14 residues. CDR3 protein: CASSFGLGVYEQYV. In nucleotides, the CDR3 is TGTGCCAGCAGCTTTGGACTGGGGGTCTACGAGCAGTACGTC.

The CDR3 is CASRVADQETQYF. As DNA, the CDR3 is TGTGCCAGTAGAGTCGCGGACCAAGAGACCCAGTACTTC. The chain is built from TRBV12-3 or TRBV12-4 and TRBJ2-5; D uncertain. The CDR3 runs to 13 residues. V shed 9 bases and J shed 0 bases, with 11 bases lying between them.

The genes are TRBV7-8 and TRBJ1-1, with D possibly matching TRBD1 (6 bases). V was cut by 6 bases and J by 7 bases, with 15 bases left in between. Per the germline V gene, CDR1 is SGHVS and CDR2 is FQNEAQ. CDR3 length equals 13 residues. The CDR3 DNA sequence: TGTGCCAGCAGTTTCAGGGGACACCGTGAAGCTTTCTTT. Translating gives CASSFRGHREAFF.

This chain uses TRBV20-1 with TRBJ2-3; weak D call: TRBD1 (6 bases). The CDR3 has 13 amino acids. Deletions cut 7 bases from V and 2 bases from J, with 13 bases between. Germline V CDR1 and CDR2: DFQATT, SNEGSKA (reference sequence). For the CDR3, the DNA is TGCAGTGGGACAGACCCAAACACAGATACGCAGTATTTT. It is translated as CSGTDPNTDTQYF.

Notes on this clonotype: One end of the junction does not line up with germline, which may come from a read error. The rearrangement links TRBV4-1 to TRBJ1-6; TRBD1 might be the D (5 bases). CDR1 MGHRA and CDR2 YSYEKL come from the germline V gene. The CDR3 length is 19 residues. For the CDR3, the DNA is TGCTCCAGCAGCCAAGACTCCACGGGGGACTGGAGCGTTGATTCACCCCTCCACTTT. Translation: CSSSQDSTGDWSVDSPLHF.

This chain uses TRBV12-3 or TRBV12-4 with TRBJ2-3; D remains unclear. There are 14 residues in the CDR3. V gave up 3 bases and J gave up 2 bases, with 9 bases separating them. CDR3 coding DNA: TGTGCCAGCAGTTTTAAGCGCGACACAGATACGCAGTATTTT. It translates to CASSFKRDTDTQYF.

The chain couples TRBV21-1 to TRBJ1-5. TRBV21-1 is recorded as a pseudogene. The CDR3 is made up of 15 amino acids. This CDR3 reads CASSLRFVGKQPQHF. The CDR3 nucleotides read TGTGCCAGCAGCCTCCGTTTTGTGGGAAAACAGCCCCAGCATTTT.

This clonotype was counted a few times. CDR3 coding DNA: TGTGCCAGCAAGAGCGGGGGGTCCTACGAGCAGTACTTC. Its protein product is CASKSGGSYEQYF. The rearrangement links TRBV27 to TRBJ2-7; TRBD2 agrees at 9 bases. Trimming took 7 bases from V and 1 from J; bases not matched to a gene: 2. The CDR3 is 13 residues long. Per the germline V gene, CDR1 is MNHEY and CDR2 is SMNVEV (reference sequence).

This clonotype has more than one count but fewer than ten. V gene TRBV5-1 combines with J gene TRBJ1-6; D call uncertain. The CDR3 is made up of 16 amino acids. Per germline, CDR1 SGHRS and CDR2 YFSETQ. V was pared by 3 bases and J by 3 bases, with 13 bases between. The CDR3 DNA sequence: TGCGCCAGCAGCTCCGGTGGGAACTACTATAATTCACCCCTCCACTTT. Encoded protein: CASSSGGNYYNSPLHF.

A single count supports this clonotype. V and J are TRBV5-6 and TRBJ2-5, with 7 bases that match TRBD1. After removal of 0 bases from V and 4 bases from J, the junction contained 6 bases not matched to a gene. CDR1 and CDR2 (germline): SGHDT, YYEEEE. The CDR3 totals 15 residues. The CDR3 region has the DNA TGTGCCAGCAGCTTGGGGACAGGTCAAGGAGAGACCCAGTACTTC. Translation: CASSLGTGQGETQYF.

This clonotype has more than one count but fewer than ten. V is TRBV12-3 or TRBV12-4 and J is TRBJ2-1, with TRBD2 as a possible D gene (7 bases). The CDR3 runs to 14 residues. The V gene lost 2 bases and the J gene lost 7 bases, with 12 bases spanning the gap. The CDR3 bases are TGTGCCAGCAGTTTATCGGGGGGCCTTAATGAGCAGTTCTTC. Protein product: CASSLSGGLNEQFF.